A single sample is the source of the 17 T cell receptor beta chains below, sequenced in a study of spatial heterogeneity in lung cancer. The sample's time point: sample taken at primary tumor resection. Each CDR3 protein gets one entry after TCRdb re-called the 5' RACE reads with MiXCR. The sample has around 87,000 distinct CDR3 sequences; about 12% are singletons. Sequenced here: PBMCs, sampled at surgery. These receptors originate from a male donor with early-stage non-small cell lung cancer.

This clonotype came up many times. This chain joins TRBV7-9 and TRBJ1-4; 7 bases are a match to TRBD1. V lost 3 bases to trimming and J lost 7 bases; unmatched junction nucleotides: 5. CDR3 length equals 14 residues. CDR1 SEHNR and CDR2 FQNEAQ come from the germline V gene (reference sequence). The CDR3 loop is CASSFLTGVEKLFF. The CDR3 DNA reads TGTGCCAGCAGCTTCCTAACAGGGGTTGAAAAACTGTTTTTT. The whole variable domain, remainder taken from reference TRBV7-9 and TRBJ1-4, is DTGVSQNPRHKITKRGQNVTFRCDPISEHNRLYWYRQTLGQGPEFLTYFQNEAQLEKSRLLSDRFSAERPKGSFSTLEIQRTEQGDSAMYLCASSFLTGVEKLFFGSGTQLSVL.

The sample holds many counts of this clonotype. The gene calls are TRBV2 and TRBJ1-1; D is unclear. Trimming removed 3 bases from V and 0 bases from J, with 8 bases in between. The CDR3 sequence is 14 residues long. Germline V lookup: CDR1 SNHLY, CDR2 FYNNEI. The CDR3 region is CASSEMALNTEAFF. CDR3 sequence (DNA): TGTGCCAGCAGTGAGATGGCCCTGAACACTGAAGCTTTCTTT.

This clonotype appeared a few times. The CDR3 nucleotides read TGTGCCAGCTCACTGGACAGGCAGGATACGCAGTATTTT. Residues: CASSLDRQDTQYF. The chain joins TRBV18 to TRBJ2-3, with 7 bases fitting TRBD1. The V gene end was trimmed by 4 bases and the J gene end by 6 bases; junction bases not matched to a gene: 4. The CDR3 covers 13 residues. The germline CDR1 and CDR2 sequences are KGHSH and LQKENI. Full variable domain (missing parts from reference TRBV18 and TRBJ2-3): NAGVMQNPRHLVRRRGQEARLRCSPMKGHSHVYWYRQLPEEGLKFMVYLQKENIIDESGMPKERFSAEFPKEGPSILRIQQVVRGDSAAYFCASSLDRQDTQYFGPGTRLTVL.

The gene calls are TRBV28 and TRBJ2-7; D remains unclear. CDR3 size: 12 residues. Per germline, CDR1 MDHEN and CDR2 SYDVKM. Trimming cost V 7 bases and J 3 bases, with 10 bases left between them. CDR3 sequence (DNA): TGTGCCAGCAACGAAGCGAACTACGAGCAGTACTTC. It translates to CASNEANYEQYF.

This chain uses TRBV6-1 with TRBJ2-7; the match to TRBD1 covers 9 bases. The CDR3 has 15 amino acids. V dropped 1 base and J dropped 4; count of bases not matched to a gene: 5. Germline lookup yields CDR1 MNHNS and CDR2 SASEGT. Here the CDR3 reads CASSEGGQGYYEQYF. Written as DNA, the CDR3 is TGTGCCAGCAGTGAAGGAGGACAGGGGTATTACGAGCAGTACTTC.

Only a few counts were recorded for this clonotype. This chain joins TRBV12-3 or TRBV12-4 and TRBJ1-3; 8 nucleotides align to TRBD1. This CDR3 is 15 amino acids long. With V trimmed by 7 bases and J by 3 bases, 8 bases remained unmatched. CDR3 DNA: TGTGCCAGCACTACCACGACAGGGGTTGGAAACACCATATATTTT. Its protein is CASTTTTGVGNTIYF.

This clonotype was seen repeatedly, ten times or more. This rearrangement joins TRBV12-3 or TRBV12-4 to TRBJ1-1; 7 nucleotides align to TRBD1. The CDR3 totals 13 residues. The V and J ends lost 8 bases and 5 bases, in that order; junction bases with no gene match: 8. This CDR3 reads CASASDRVTEAFF. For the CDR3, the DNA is TGTGCCAGCGCCAGCGACAGGGTTACTGAAGCTTTCTTT.

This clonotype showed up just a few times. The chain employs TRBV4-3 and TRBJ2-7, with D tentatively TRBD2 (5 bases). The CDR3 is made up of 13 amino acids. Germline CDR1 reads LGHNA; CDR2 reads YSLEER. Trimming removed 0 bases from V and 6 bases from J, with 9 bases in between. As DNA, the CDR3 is TGCGCCAGCAGCCAAGAAGAGGGCGGCGAGCAGTACTTC. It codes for CASSQEEGGEQYF.

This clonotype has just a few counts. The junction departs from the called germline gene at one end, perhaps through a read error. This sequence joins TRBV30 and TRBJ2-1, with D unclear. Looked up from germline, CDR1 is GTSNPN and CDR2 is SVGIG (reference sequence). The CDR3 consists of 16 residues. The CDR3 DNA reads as TGTGCCTGGAGACCAGGCGTCTCACCACCCTATAATGAGCAGTTCTTC. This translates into CAWRPGVSPPYNEQFF.

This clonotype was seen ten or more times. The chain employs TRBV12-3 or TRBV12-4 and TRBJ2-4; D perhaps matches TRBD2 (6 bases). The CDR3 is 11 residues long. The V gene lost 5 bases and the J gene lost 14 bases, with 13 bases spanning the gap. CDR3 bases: TGTGCCAGCAGTCTACGGGAGACTAAGTACTTC. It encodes CASSLRETKYF.

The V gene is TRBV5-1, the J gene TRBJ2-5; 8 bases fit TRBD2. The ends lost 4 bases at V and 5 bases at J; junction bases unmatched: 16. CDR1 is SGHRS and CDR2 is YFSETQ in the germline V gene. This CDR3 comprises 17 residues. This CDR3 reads CASSAGGSGGYGETQYF. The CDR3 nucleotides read TGCGCCAGCAGCGCCGGAGGAAGCGGGGGCTACGGGGAGACCCAGTACTTC.

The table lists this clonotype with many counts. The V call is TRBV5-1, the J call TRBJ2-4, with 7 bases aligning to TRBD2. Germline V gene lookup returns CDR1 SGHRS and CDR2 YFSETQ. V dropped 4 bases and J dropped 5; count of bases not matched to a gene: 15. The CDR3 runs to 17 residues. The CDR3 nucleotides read TGCGCCAGCAGCCTGGCACCGGGCCAGACTAGCCAAAACATTCAGTACTTC. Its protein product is CASSLAPGQTSQNIQYF.

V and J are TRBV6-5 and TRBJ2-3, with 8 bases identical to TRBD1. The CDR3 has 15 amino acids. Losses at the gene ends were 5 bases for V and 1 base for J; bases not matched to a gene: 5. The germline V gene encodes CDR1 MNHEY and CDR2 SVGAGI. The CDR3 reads CASSPRDRRTDTQYF. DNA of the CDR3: TGTGCCAGCAGTCCCCGGGACAGGCGCACAGATACGCAGTATTTT.

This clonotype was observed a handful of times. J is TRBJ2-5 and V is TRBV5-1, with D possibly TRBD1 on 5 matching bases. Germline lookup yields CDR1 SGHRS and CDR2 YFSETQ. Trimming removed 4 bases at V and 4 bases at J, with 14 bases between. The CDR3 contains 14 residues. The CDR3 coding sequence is TGCGCCAGCAGCGGAAGACAGTGGACAGAGACCCAGTACTTC. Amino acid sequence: CASSGRQWTETQYF.

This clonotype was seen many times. CDR3 bases: TGTGCCAGCAGCCCCCAACTAGCGGGAGGCAATGAGCAGTTCTTC. Its protein is CASSPQLAGGNEQFF. The chain is built from TRBV7-9 and TRBJ2-1; 12 positions match TRBD2. Losses at the gene ends were 5 bases for V and 6 bases for J; bases not matched to a gene: 5. This CDR3 comprises 15 residues. Germline assignment: CDR1 SEHNR and CDR2 FQNEAQ (reference sequence).

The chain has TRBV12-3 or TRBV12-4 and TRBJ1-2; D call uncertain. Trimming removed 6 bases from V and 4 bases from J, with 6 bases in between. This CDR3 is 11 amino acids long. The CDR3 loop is CASSHSYGYTF. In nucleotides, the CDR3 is TGTGCCAGCAGCCATAGCTATGGCTACACCTTC.

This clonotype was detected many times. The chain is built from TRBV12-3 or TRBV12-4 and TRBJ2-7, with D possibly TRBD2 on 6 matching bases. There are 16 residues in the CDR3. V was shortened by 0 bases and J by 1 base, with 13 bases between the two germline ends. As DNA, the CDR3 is TGTGCCAGCAGTTTAGCAGTCTGGGCGGGGTCCTACGAGCAGTACTTC. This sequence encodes CASSLAVWAGSYEQYF.